These 26 T cell receptor beta chains came from one sample sequenced in a study of human T cells and chemical hapten exposure. Regarding time point: patch test 1, 2 weeks after DPC sensitization. Treatment noted: therapeutic diphenylcyclopropenone sensitization with weekly scalp DPC. A single record per CDR3 protein comes from TCRdb applying MiXCR to the RACE reads. The top ten clones hold under 2.5% of a sample with roughly 360,000 distinct CDR3 sequences, about 4.4% of them seen once. This specimen consisted of whole blood, obtained in connection with sensitization to the hapten diphenylcyclopropenone (DPC). Receptor source: a woman between 50 and 59 years old with alopecia areata. Some clones in this sample may be carry-over from other donors' samples.

This clonotype was seen many times. The chain has TRBV6-6 and TRBJ1-5; TRBD1 might be the D (6 bases). The CDR3 consists of 16 residues. Trimming left V 2 bases short and J 5 bases short, with 16 bases between. Germline-derived CDR1 and CDR2 are MNHNY and SVGAGI (reference sequence). The CDR3 DNA reads TGTGCCAGCAGTTACCCCCCCGGGGGCCTCGATCAGCCCCAGCATTTT. Amino acids: CASSYPPGGLDQPQHF.

This clonotype was seen more than once but under ten times. The chain couples TRBV28 to TRBJ1-5; maybe TRBD1 (6 bases). Germline loops: CDR1 MDHEN, CDR2 SYDVKM. This CDR3 region has 14 residues. The V gene lost 5 bases and the J gene lost 3 bases, with 11 bases spanning the gap. The CDR3 spells CASSPQGYNQPQHF. CDR3 coding DNA: TGTGCCAGCAGTCCGCAGGGGTACAATCAGCCCCAGCATTTT.

Many counts were recorded for this clonotype. The chain recombines TRBV5-1 with TRBJ2-3; D is undetermined. V was pared by 4 bases and J by 2 bases, with 14 bases between. Germline CDR1 and CDR2: SGHRS and YFSETQ. The CDR3 extends over 15 amino acids. The chain's CDR3 is CASSKTPSSTDTQYF. CDR3 nucleotide sequence: TGCGCCAGCAGCAAAACACCATCCTCCACAGATACGCAGTATTTT.

This clonotype was seen only a few times. This chain connects TRBV7-9 to TRBJ2-1, with D tentatively TRBD2 (5 bases). The V end lost 11 bases, the J end lost 5 bases, and 16 bases lay between the germline ends. The CDR3 spans 13 residues. Germline CDR1 SEHNR, CDR2 FQNEAQ (reference sequence). DNA of the CDR3: TGTGCCGGCTGTCGGGCGGAGGACAATGAGCAGTTCTTC. It yields the protein CAGCRAEDNEQFF.

This clonotype was observed at least ten times. The V and J genes are TRBV5-6 and TRBJ2-3; D remains unclear. This CDR3 is 16 amino acids long. V was cut by 2 bases and J by 0 bases, with 13 bases left in between. Germline-derived CDR1 and CDR2 are SGHDT and YYEEEE. Here the CDR3 reads CASSFGGSFSTDTQYF. CDR3 bases: TGTGCCAGCAGCTTCGGCGGCAGCTTTAGCACAGATACGCAGTATTTT.

In this sample, this clonotype turned up many times. The rearrangement links TRBV9 to TRBJ2-3; TRBD2 agrees at 11 bases. This CDR3 region has 16 residues. Trimming removed 3 bases from V and 6 bases from J; junction bases left unmatched: 9. Germline CDR1 is SGDLS and CDR2 is YYNGEE. The DNA for the CDR3 is TGTGCCAGCAGCGCACTAGCGGGGGACCCCCCGGATACGCAGTATTTT. Protein sequence: CASSALAGDPPDTQYF.

This clonotype was found many times. The rearrangement uses TRBV29-1 and TRBJ2-2; either TRBD1 or TRBD2 may fit D (5 bases each). With 7 bases removed from V and 6 bases from J, the gap between germline ends came to 9 bases. Germline CDR1 reads SQVTM; CDR2 reads ANQGSEA. This CDR3 contains 11 residues. The CDR3 reads CSGGNSGELFF. The CDR3 DNA is TGCAGCGGGGGGAATTCCGGGGAGCTGTTTTTT.

The chain combines TRBV20-1 with TRBJ1-2; no firm D call. Germline CDR1 DFQATT, CDR2 SNEGSKA (reference sequence). Between the trimmed V and J ends, which lost 3 bases and 6 bases, there was a span of 14 bases. The CDR3 spans 13 residues. In DNA form, the CDR3 reads TGCAGTGCTAGGCGGAAACTAGAGGATGGCTACACCTTC. Translating gives CSARRKLEDGYTF.

This clonotype was detected many times. V usage is TRBV20-1 and J usage is TRBJ2-3, with D unresolved. Germline V gene lookup returns CDR1 DFQATT and CDR2 SNEGSKA (reference sequence). Trimming shortened V by 4 bases and J by 5 bases, and 10 bases separated the two germline ends. The CDR3 loop spans 12 amino acids. The CDR3 DNA follows: TGCAGTGCTATGGGGTCCGAAGATACGCAGTATTTT. Encoded protein: CSAMGSEDTQYF.

This clonotype has just a few counts. The chain carries TRBV11-2 and TRBJ2-3, with D uncertain. V gave up 1 base and J gave up 4 bases, with 6 bases separating them. The CDR3 sequence is 13 residues long. Germline-derived CDR1 and CDR2 are SGHAT and FQNNGV. CDR3 in amino acids: CASSLGTSDTQYF. CDR3 in DNA: TGTGCCAGCAGCTTAGGGACCTCAGATACGCAGTATTTT.

This clonotype was picked up a small number of times. This chain's CDR3 is CASSWGQENTEAFF. The CDR3 DNA reads TGTGCCAGCAGTTGGGGACAGGAGAACACTGAAGCTTTCTTT. The chain is built from TRBV6-5 and TRBJ1-1, with 8 nucleotides matching TRBD1. This CDR3 spans 14 amino acids. CDR1 MNHEY and CDR2 SVGAGI come from the germline V gene. V shed 4 bases and J 1 base; nucleotides not matched to a gene: 2.

The chain uses TRBV2 and TRBJ2-3; unclear D gene. V was clipped by 2 bases and J by 2 bases, with 8 bases between them. Germline values: CDR1 SNHLY, CDR2 FYNNEI. CDR3 length equals 14 residues. The CDR3 loop is CASSELGFTDTQYF. CDR3 DNA sequence: TGTGCCAGCAGTGAATTGGGGTTCACAGATACGCAGTATTTT.

This clonotype was seen many times. The chain has TRBV13 and TRBJ2-7; D is possibly TRBD2 (6 bases). There are 13 residues in the CDR3. Looked up from germline, CDR1 is PRHDT and CDR2 is FYEKMQ (reference sequence). Trimming took off 5 bases at V and 3 bases at J, with 11 bases between the two ends. This CDR3 is CASSVGTVYEQYF. CDR3 in DNA: TGTGCCAGCAGCGTCGGGACTGTCTACGAGCAGTACTTC.

In its sample, this clonotype was seen many times. The rearrangement joins TRBV7-2 to TRBJ2-3; D is perhaps TRBD1 (8 bases). CDR3 length equals 15 residues. Trimming removed 1 base from V and 4 bases from J, with 12 bases in between. Germline assignment: CDR1 SGHTA and CDR2 FQGNSA. CDR3 in DNA: TGTGCCAGCAGCTTAGGCACAGGGGGGGCAGATACGCAGTATTTT. It translates to CASSLGTGGADTQYF.

This clonotype was seen at least ten times. V usage is TRBV28 and J usage is TRBJ2-7, with D tentatively TRBD1 or TRBD2 (5 bases each). This CDR3 comprises 15 residues. The germline gives CDR1 MDHEN, CDR2 SYDVKM. The ends were cut back, 2 bases at V and 4 bases at J, with 15 bases in the middle. CDR3 nucleotides: TGTGCCAGCAGTTTAGTCCCCCGGGGCCCATACGAGCAGTACTTC. Residues: CASSLVPRGPYEQYF.

This clonotype was counted many times. The V and J genes are TRBV4-2 and TRBJ2-7; D may be TRBD1 (5 bases). Trimming pared 0 bases from V and 1 base from J, leaving 10 bases between. Germline V gene data show CDR1 as LGHNA and CDR2 as YNFKEQ. The CDR3 sequence is 15 residues long. CDR3 in amino acids: CASSQEGQLSYEQYF. The CDR3 DNA reads as TGTGCCAGCAGCCAAGAGGGGCAGCTATCCTACGAGCAGTACTTC.

This clonotype was counted between two and nine times. The chain uses TRBV27 and TRBJ2-1; either TRBD1 or TRBD2 may supply D (6 bases each). There are 13 residues in the CDR3. The V gene lost 4 bases and the J gene lost 8 bases, with 12 bases spanning the gap. Per the germline V gene, CDR1 is MNHEY and CDR2 is SMNVEV (reference sequence). The CDR3 DNA sequence: TGTGCCAGCAGTTCCTGGAGGGGGGATGAGCAGTTCTTC. This encodes CASSSWRGDEQFF.

This chain joins TRBV10-3 and TRBJ2-2; 7 nucleotides agree with TRBD2. Unmatched junction bases numbered 3, after V lost 4 bases and J lost 1 base. The germline gives CDR1 ENHRY, CDR2 SYGVKD. The CDR3 is made up of 15 amino acids. This CDR3 reads CAISGASGNTGELFF. As DNA, the CDR3 is TGTGCCATCAGTGGGGCTAGCGGGAACACCGGGGAGCTGTTTTTT.

This clonotype was observed at least ten times. This chain links TRBV30 with TRBJ1-1; TRBD1 might be the D (5 bases). Germline V gene data show CDR1 as GTSNPN and CDR2 as SVGIG (reference sequence). The V gene lost 5 bases and the J gene lost 4 bases, with 20 bases spanning the gap. This CDR3 has 15 residues. Here the CDR3 reads CAWGVYFGGTTEAFF. CDR3 DNA sequence: TGTGCCTGGGGGGTTTACTTCGGCGGGACCACTGAAGCTTTCTTT.

The chain is built from TRBV29-1 and TRBJ1-4; a possible D gene is TRBD1 (6 bases). CDR1 SQVTM and CDR2 ANQGSEA come from the germline V gene. This CDR3 contains 14 residues. Trimming took off 5 bases at V and 5 bases at J, with 15 bases between the two ends. The CDR3 coding sequence is TGCAGCGTTAACCACAGGGACGCAAATGAAAAACTGTTTTTT. As protein: CSVNHRDANEKLFF.

This clonotype was seen only a few times. CDR3 loop: CASSSYRDITQPQHF. For the CDR3, the DNA is TGTGCCAGCAGCTCTTACAGGGATATAACTCAGCCCCAGCATTTT. The V call is TRBV5-6, the J call TRBJ1-5; D perhaps matches TRBD1 (6 bases). Trimming pared 3 bases from V and 6 bases from J, leaving 16 bases between. Germline V gives CDR1 SGHDT, CDR2 YYEEEE. The CDR3 length is 15 residues.

This clonotype occurred many times. This chain links TRBV20-1 with TRBJ1-2; D might be TRBD1 (5 bases). The CDR3 consists of 13 residues. Trimming stripped 6 bases from V and 7 bases from J, with 18 bases between. The germline V gene encodes CDR1 DFQATT and CDR2 SNEGSKA (reference sequence). CDR3 loop: CSAPPGTSGGYTF. The DNA of the CDR3 is TGCAGTGCCCCCCCAGGGACGTCTGGTGGCTACACCTTC.

This clonotype was observed a few times. The rearrangement links TRBV27 to TRBJ1-6, with 10 bases fitting TRBD1. Germline V gene data show CDR1 as MNHEY and CDR2 as SMNVEV (reference sequence). The V gene end was trimmed by 5 bases and the J gene end by 1 base; junction bases not matched to a gene: 5. The CDR3 is made up of 17 amino acids. The CDR3 DNA follows: TGTGCCAGCAGTCCTGACAGGGGGCTATCCTATAATTCACCCCTCCACTTT. Translated, it gives CASSPDRGLSYNSPLHF.

This clonotype was recorded at least ten times. The chain couples TRBV10-3 to TRBJ1-6, with TRBD1 identical over 10 bases. This CDR3 spans 14 amino acids. The V gene end was trimmed by 6 bases and the J gene end by 10 bases; junction bases not matched to a gene: 6. CDR1 and CDR2 (germline): ENHRY, SYGVKD. The DNA of the CDR3 is TGTGCCATCAGAGCGGACAGGGGGGAATCACCCCTCCACTTT. Translated, it gives CAIRADRGESPLHF.

The rearrangement links TRBV12-5 to TRBJ1-2; D ambiguous. CDR3 size: 13 residues. V was clipped by 1 base and J by 8 bases, with 11 bases between them. From germline, CDR1 is LGHNT and CDR2 FRNRAP. The CDR3 DNA is TGTGCTAGTGGTTTGGGCTTAGGGATGGGCTACACCTTC. Amino acids: CASGLGLGMGYTF.

This clonotype has a handful of counts. J is TRBJ1-3 and V is TRBV29-1; D remains unclear. Germline CDR1 SQVTM, CDR2 ANQGSEA. The CDR3 spans 14 residues. The V end lost 4 bases, the J end lost 0 bases, and 10 bases lay between the germline ends. In DNA, the CDR3 is TGCAGCGTTGTAGCAGGTAGCTCTGGAAACACCATATATTTT. Translation: CSVVAGSSGNTIYF.